This entry lists 8 T cell receptor beta chains sequenced from one sample in a study of early T cells in non-severe SARS-CoV-2 infection. TCRdb independently ran MiXCR on the 5' RACE reads; one entry per CDR3 protein. There are over 50,000 distinct CDR3 sequences in the sample; about 7.7% occur only once, and roughly 10% lies in the top ten. Sequencing was performed on whole blood, taken at baseline. The receptors here all came from an adult who was a healthcare worker with PCR-confirmed SARS-CoV-2 infection or an uninfected control (not recorded which).

This clonotype has only a few counts. This sequence joins TRBV4-1 and TRBJ2-1; D ambiguous. Trimming cost V 0 bases and J 6 bases, with 6 bases left between them. The germline V gene has CDR1 MGHRA and CDR2 YSYEKL. The length of the CDR3 is 13 residues. In DNA form, the CDR3 reads TGCGCCAGCAGCCAAGAGTACAGCAATGAGCAGTTCTTC. It encodes CASSQEYSNEQFF.

The chain links TRBV20-1 to TRBJ2-5; D perhaps matches TRBD2 (7 bases). Germline values: CDR1 DFQATT, CDR2 SNEGSKA (reference sequence). Trimming stripped 6 bases from V and 4 bases from J, with 15 bases between. There are 13 residues in the CDR3. CDR3 DNA sequence: TGCAGTGCCACAGGGACTATTGGAGAGACCCAGTACTTC. It is translated as CSATGTIGETQYF.

This clonotype was counted between two and nine times. J is TRBJ2-5 and V is TRBV6-1; D may be TRBD2 (6 bases). The CDR3 contains 14 residues. Germline-derived CDR1 and CDR2 are MNHNS and SASEGT. This CDR3 reads CARLGTYPRETQYF. The DNA of the CDR3 is TGTGCGCGACTAGGGACCTACCCCCGAGAGACCCAGTACTTC.

This clonotype came up many times. The chain has TRBV29-1 and TRBJ2-4; D gene unclear. CDR1 is SQVTM and CDR2 is ANQGSEA in the germline V gene. The CDR3 covers 13 residues. With 4 bases removed from V and 2 bases from J, the gap between germline ends came to 9 bases. The CDR3 sequence is CSVVGQSKNIQYF. For the CDR3, the DNA is TGCAGCGTTGTCGGTCAGTCCAAAAACATTCAGTACTTC.

This clonotype was picked up a small number of times. The genes are TRBV6-1 and TRBJ1-5; possibly TRBD1 for D (5 bases). V was trimmed by 2 bases and J by 6 bases, leaving 26 bases between them. Germline V lookup: CDR1 MNHNS, CDR2 SASEGT. The CDR3 contains 19 residues. CDR3 DNA: TGTGCCAGCAGTGAACCCGTTGACAGCCTCCGCCAGGTCGGTCAGCCCCAGCATTTT. Its translation is CASSEPVDSLRQVGQPQHF.

V is TRBV7-9 and J is TRBJ2-3; 7 bases are a match to TRBD1. V lost 5 bases to trimming and J lost 2 bases; unmatched junction nucleotides: 7. Germline-derived CDR1 and CDR2 are SEHNR and FQNEAQ (reference sequence). The CDR3 length is 15 residues. This CDR3 reads CASSATGTATDTQYF. The DNA of the CDR3 is TGTGCCAGCAGCGCAACCGGGACAGCCACAGATACGCAGTATTTT. The full variable domain, with the rest looked up from reference TRBV7-9 and TRBJ2-3, is DTGVSQNPRHKITKRGQNVTFRCDPISEHNRLYWYRQTLGQGPEFLTYFQNEAQLEKSRLLSDRFSAERPKGSFSTLEIQRTEQGDSAMYLCASSATGTATDTQYFGPGTRLTVL.

The table lists this clonotype with a few counts. The chain carries TRBV6-2 or TRBV6-3 and TRBJ1-3; no definite D call. The CDR3 covers 16 residues. Trimming took off 1 base at V and 0 bases at J, with 10 bases between the two ends. CDR1 is MNHEY, CDR2 SVGEGT, per germline. This chain's CDR3 is CASSYYGRSSGNTIYF. The CDR3 DNA reads TGTGCCAGCAGTTACTACGGACGGAGCTCTGGAAACACCATATATTTT.

This clonotype occurred a few times. The chain uses TRBV10-3 and TRBJ2-7, with D possibly being TRBD2 (5 bases). Germline loops: CDR1 ENHRY, CDR2 SYGVKD. Trimming took off 4 bases at V and 7 bases at J, with 20 bases between the two ends. This CDR3 has 15 amino acids. CDR3 sequence reads: CAISGWSRGIIEQYF. The CDR3 nucleotides read TGTGCCATCAGTGGGTGGAGCCGAGGGATAATTGAGCAGTACTTC.